The 13 T cell receptor beta chains below come from one sample, sequenced in a study of human T cells and chemical hapten exposure. MiXCR, run by TCRdb on the RACE reads, gives a single entry per CDR3 protein. The sample has 250,000 or so distinct CDR3 sequences; about 8.6% are singletons. Time point meaning: pre-sensitization, week 0. Treatment specified: therapeutic diphenylcyclopropenone sensitization with weekly scalp DPC. This material consisted of whole blood, taken in connection with sensitization to the hapten diphenylcyclopropenone (DPC). The receptors originated from a woman between 40 and 55 years old with alopecia areata. Some clones in this sample may be carry-over from other donors' samples.

A remark on this clonotype: A read error may be the cause here, since a much bigger clone is one base away. The chain is built from TRBV7-9 and TRBJ2-7, with D possibly being TRBD1 (5 bases). The CDR3 totals 14 residues. Trimming took 5 bases from V and 1 from J, leaving 12 bases between them. CDR1 and CDR2 (germline): SEHNR, FQNEAQ (reference sequence). CDR3 sequence (DNA): TGTGCCAGCAGCCCAACAGGCATTTCCTACGAGCAGTACTTC. This encodes CASSPTGISYEQYF.

The chain has TRBV13 and TRBJ2-2; 11 nucleotides align to TRBD2. V shed 5 bases and J 5 bases; nucleotides not matched to a gene: 22. Looked up from germline, CDR1 is PRHDT and CDR2 is FYEKMQ (reference sequence). This CDR3 is built from 21 residues. CDR3 in amino acids: CASSAGFRLGLAAEKTGELFF. CDR3 coding DNA: TGTGCCAGCAGCGCGGGTTTTAGGCTGGGACTAGCGGCGGAGAAGACCGGGGAGCTGTTTTTT.

The table lists this clonotype with a count of one. A read error may be the cause here, since a much bigger clone is one base away. The chain recombines TRBV29-1 with TRBJ2-7, with D possibly being TRBD1 (6 bases). Trimming pared 6 bases from V and 3 bases from J, leaving 15 bases between. The germline V gene encodes CDR1 SQVTM and CDR2 ANQGSEA. This CDR3 has 13 amino acids. CDR3 region: CSVAQEQGYEQYF. In DNA, the CDR3 is TGCAGCGTGGCGCAGGAACAGGGCTACGAGCAGTACTTC.

This clonotype was recorded many times. The chain has TRBV7-2 and TRBJ2-1; TRBD2 matches at 9 bases. The CDR3 spans 17 residues. Germline lookup yields CDR1 SGHTA and CDR2 FQGNSA. With 0 bases clipped from V and 9 bases from J, the junction kept 12 bases outside the gene matches. The DNA for the CDR3 is TGTGCCAGCAGCTTAGCGGGACTAGCAGTTTTAGGGGGTGAGCAGTTCTTC. Its protein is CASSLAGLAVLGGEQFF.

This clonotype was seen a few times. V is TRBV12-3 or TRBV12-4 and J is TRBJ2-1; D call uncertain. The CDR3 length is 12 residues. V dropped 4 bases and J dropped 9 bases, with 10 bases sitting between them. DNA for the CDR3: TGTGCCAGCAGTTCGACTTACGGTGAGCAGTTCTTC. Protein sequence: CASSSTYGEQFF.

This clonotype was seen a few times. The CDR3 nucleotides are TGCAGTGCCCCGGGGCCCTGGGACAGGAAAAACATTCAGTACTTC. This codes for CSAPGPWDRKNIQYF. The chain couples TRBV20-1 to TRBJ2-4, with TRBD1 identical over 8 bases. CDR3 size: 15 residues. CDR1 and CDR2 from the germline V gene are DFQATT and SNEGSKA (reference sequence). The V segment lost 6 bases and the J segment 4 bases; nucleotides outside the gene matches: 11.

There are a few counts of this clonotype. This chain connects TRBV6-5 to TRBJ1-2; D gene uncertain. Trimming shortened V by 7 bases and J by 0 bases, and 12 bases separated the two germline ends. The CDR3 totals 14 residues. Germline assignment: CDR1 MNHEY and CDR2 SVGAGI. CDR3 bases: TGTGCCAGCACCCGAGGTCGATCTAACTATGGCTACACCTTC. This translates into CASTRGRSNYGYTF.

A single count supports this clonotype. V and J are TRBV14 and TRBJ2-3, with TRBD1 as a possible D gene (7 bases). CDR1 SGHDN and CDR2 FVKESK come from the germline V gene. The CDR3 contains 18 residues. Trimming stripped 4 bases from V and 8 bases from J, with 28 bases between. Written as DNA, the CDR3 is TGTGCCAGCAGCCCCCACGCTCGAGGCGGGGCAGGGGGAATTACGCAGTATTTT. Protein sequence: CASSPHARGGAGGITQYF.

CDR3 residues: CASSLVPGGGTAPTDTQYF. The CDR3 nucleotides read TGCGCCAGCAGCTTGGTACCAGGGGGCGGAACCGCCCCCACAGATACGCAGTATTTT. The chain joins TRBV5-1 to TRBJ2-3, with 8 bases lining up with TRBD1. CDR1 is SGHRS, CDR2 YFSETQ, per germline. The J segment lost 2 bases and the V segment lost 0 bases, leaving 14 bases of the junction unmatched. The CDR3 extends over 19 amino acids.

This clonotype was seen more than once but under ten times. The genes are TRBV28 and TRBJ1-1; maybe TRBD1 (5 bases). CDR3 size: 15 residues. Between the trimmed V and J ends, which lost 6 bases and 10 bases, there was a span of 24 bases. Germline loops: CDR1 MDHEN, CDR2 SYDVKM. The CDR3 reads CASRIDSLIEGTAFF. In DNA form, the CDR3 reads TGTGCCAGCAGAATCGACAGTCTGATAGAGGGGACAGCTTTCTTT.

This clonotype was seen a handful of times. The J gene is TRBJ1-3, the V gene TRBV7-2; no clear D. The CDR3 loop spans 15 amino acids. CDR1 is SGHTA and CDR2 is FQGNSA in the germline V gene. The germline V and J ends were trimmed by 2 bases and 2 bases, with 10 bases remaining between them. CDR3 region: CASSLQSRPGNTIYF. In nucleotides, the CDR3 is TGTGCCAGCAGCTTACAGTCCAGGCCTGGAAACACCATATATTTT.

This clonotype was picked up a small number of times. This chain connects TRBV3-1 to TRBJ1-6; D is uncertain. The V end was cut by 5 bases, the J end by 13 bases, with 15 bases between. Germline V gives CDR1 LGHDT, CDR2 YNNKEL (reference sequence). The CDR3 extends over 13 amino acids. The CDR3 DNA sequence: TGTGCCAGCAGCTCGACGACACCCTCCCCCCTCCACTTT. As protein: CASSSTTPSPLHF.

The chain links TRBV6-2 or TRBV6-3 to TRBJ2-5; D remains unclear. V was clipped by 7 bases and J by 7 bases, with 13 bases between them. CDR1 and CDR2 (germline): MNHEY, SVGEGT. This CDR3 region has 12 residues. The CDR3 region has the DNA TGTGCCAGCATCGAAGCAGTCGGGACCCAGTACTTC. This sequence encodes CASIEAVGTQYF.